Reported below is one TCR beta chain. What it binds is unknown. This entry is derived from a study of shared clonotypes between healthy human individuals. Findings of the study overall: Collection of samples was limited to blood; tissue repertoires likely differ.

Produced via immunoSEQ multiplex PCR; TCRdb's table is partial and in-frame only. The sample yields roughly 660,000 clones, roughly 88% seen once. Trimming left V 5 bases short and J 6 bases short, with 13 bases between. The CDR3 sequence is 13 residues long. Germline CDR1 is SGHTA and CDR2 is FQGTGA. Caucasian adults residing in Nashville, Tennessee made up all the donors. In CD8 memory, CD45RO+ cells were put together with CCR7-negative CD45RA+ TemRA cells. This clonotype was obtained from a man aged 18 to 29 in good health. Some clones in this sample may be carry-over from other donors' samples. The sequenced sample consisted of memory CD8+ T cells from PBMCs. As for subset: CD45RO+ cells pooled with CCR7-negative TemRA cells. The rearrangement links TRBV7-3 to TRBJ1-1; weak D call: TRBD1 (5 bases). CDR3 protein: CASSLSDKAEAFF. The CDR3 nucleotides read TGTGCCAGCAGCCTATCGGACAAGGCTGAAGCTTTCTTT.